Listed below are T cell receptor beta chains from one sample, sequenced in a study of shared clonotypes between healthy human individuals. The data were produced by immunoSEQ multiplex PCR, yet TCRdb's version contains in-frame clones alone and is incomplete. The sample lists around 1.9 million clones, about 92% occurring once. Input material: naive CD8+ T cells from PBMCs. The receptors derive from a man in his late teens or twenties in good health. Some clones in this sample may be carry-over from other donors' samples. CDR3s include the opening cysteine and the closing phenylalanine or tryptophan.

cdr3_aa	v_call	j_call
CASSLLTSPLYNEQFF	TRBV27	TRBJ2-1
CATSAPSNEQFF	TRBV15	TRBJ2-1
CATSRALSRYRDEQYF	TRBV15	TRBJ2-7
CASRIQGNTGELFF	TRBV2	TRBJ2-2
CASSTPLGTLGNQPQHF	TRBV19	TRBJ1-5
CASWGLAGARSTGELFF	TRBV5-1	TRBJ2-2
CASSYGGIRPYEQYF	TRBV19	TRBJ2-7
CAGGTGELFF	TRBV7-9	TRBJ2-2
CASSLVGQMNTEAFF	TRBV27	TRBJ1-1
CASSLDRGAEETQYF	TRBV11-2	TRBJ2-5
CASSIIPGELNEQFF	TRBV19	TRBJ2-1
CASWEGREGHNEQFF	TRBV6-6	TRBJ2-1
CASSPGLAGVNEQFF	TRBV4-3	TRBJ2-1
CASSPSTRMPGELFF	TRBV18	TRBJ2-2
CASSFRRGEQYF	TRBV28	NA
CASSQDRSKMGQGINNEQFF	TRBV4-1	TRBJ2-1
CASSLDISSYEQYF	TRBV5-1	TRBJ2-7
CASSLWLAGDNEQFF	TRBV28	TRBJ2-1
CASSLRTGSSGRAVHEQFF	TRBV13	TRBJ2-1
CASSPAGGAVEGYTF	TRBV11-2	TRBJ1-2
CASSLIGGDYGYTF	TRBV7-3	TRBJ1-2
CASSPIAGGYQETQYF	TRBV28	TRBJ2-5
CASSPLLRESGEQYF	TRBV4-3	TRBJ2-7
CASTLGNTIYF	TRBV7-9	TRBJ1-3
CASSLSRTGLTEAFF	TRBV27	TRBJ1-1
CASSLGPPGANEKLFF	TRBV7-6	TRBJ1-4
CASSLRQGTGHEQFF	TRBV7-3	TRBJ2-1
CASSHPTDMPEAFF	TRBV7-8	TRBJ1-1
CASSRRGPLPSYNEQFF	TRBV28	TRBJ2-1
CASSTLRATNTEAFF	TRBV19	TRBJ1-1
CALNHREKPYEQYF	TRBV30	TRBJ2-7
CASSEIRGLAYEQYF	TRBV10-2	TRBJ2-7
CASSYSVDTEAFF	TRBV6-5	TRBJ1-1
CASSSRKRENRGNYEQYF	TRBV5-1	TRBJ2-7
CASSYYRSGAREQYF	TRBV6-5	TRBJ2-7
CASSFVAGGFEQFF	TRBV13	TRBJ2-1
CASSSRAYEQYF	TRBV19	TRBJ2-7
CASSSGGRETQYF	TRBV6-5	TRBJ2-5
CASSLGAGSSEQYF	TRBV11-2	TRBJ2-7